A single sample gave rise to the 14 T cell receptor beta chains below, sequenced in a study of blood T cell repertoires in COVID-19. The repertoire was sequenced with immunoSEQ multiplex PCR; TCRdb's copy has only in-frame clones and lacks some. The sample holds more than 85,000 clones, 70% to 90% seen once. Material: peripheral blood. The receptors come from a man aged 60 to 69 with acute or convalescent COVID-19.

This rearrangement joins TRBV19 to TRBJ1-1; TRBD1 aligns across 7 bases. The CDR3 consists of 14 residues. Germline V gene data show CDR1 as LNHDA and CDR2 as SQIVND (reference sequence). The junction had 9 bases not matched to a gene; V was cut back by 4 bases and J by 7 bases. The CDR3 region is CASSTSGTVFEAFF. CDR3 sequence (DNA): TGTGCCAGTAGTACCTCCGGGACAGTTTTTGAAGCTTTCTTT. Full variable domain (rest looked up from reference TRBV19 and TRBJ1-1): DGGITQSPKYLFRKEGQNVTLSCEQNLNHDAMYWYRQDPGQGLRLIYYSQIVNDFQKGDIAEGYSVSREKKESFPLTVTSAQKNPTAFYLCASSTSGTVFEAFFGQGTRLTVV.

This clone has a handful of counts. The genes are TRBV7-2 and TRBJ1-1; D is uncertain. V dropped 5 bases and J dropped 2 bases, with 12 bases sitting between them. This CDR3 comprises 14 residues. Per the germline V gene, CDR1 is SGHTA and CDR2 is FQGNSA. CDR3 sequence reads: CASSLSGINTEAFF. DNA for the CDR3: TGTGCCAGCAGCCTTAGCGGGATCAACACTGAAGCTTTCTTT.

The chain combines TRBV10-3 with TRBJ1-2, with D unclear. Germline CDR1 and CDR2: ENHRY and SYGVKD. V lost 0 bases, J lost 4 bases, and 15 bases lay in between. The CDR3 totals 16 residues. This chain's CDR3 is CAISESLAVRLYGYTF. The CDR3 DNA follows: TGTGCCATCAGTGAGTCCCTGGCGGTGCGACTCTATGGCTACACCTTC.

V usage is TRBV6-5 and J usage is TRBJ1-1; D unclear. This CDR3 is 16 amino acids long. V was pared by 0 bases and J by 0 bases, with 11 bases between. Germline lookup yields CDR1 MNHEY and CDR2 SVGAGI. CDR3 sequence: CASSYSGQALNTEAFF. The CDR3 nucleotides are TGTGCCAGCAGTTACTCTGGGCAGGCCTTGAACACTGAAGCTTTCTTT.

This clone was seen a few times. The V call is TRBV30, the J call TRBJ1-2; D gene unclear. Trimming left V 3 bases short and J 5 bases short, with 13 bases between. The germline V gene has CDR1 GTSNPN and CDR2 SVGIG (reference sequence). The length of the CDR3 is 13 residues. CDR3 region: CAWSQTGSYGYTF. As DNA, the CDR3 is TGTGCCTGGAGCCAGACGGGTAGTTATGGCTACACCTTC.

The chain joins TRBV13 to TRBJ1-3, with D unclear. Germline assignment: CDR1 PRHDT and CDR2 FYEKMQ (reference sequence). Trimming pared 5 bases from V and 0 bases from J, leaving 11 bases between. CDR3 length: 15 amino acids. CDR3 DNA sequence: TGTGCCAGCAGCGCCCTCGCGGGCTCTGGAAACACCATATATTTT. Its translation is CASSALAGSGNTIYF.

The chain links TRBV6-5 to TRBJ2-3; 10 bases fit TRBD2. The CDR3 totals 15 residues. The V segment lost 6 bases and the J segment 6 bases; nucleotides outside the gene matches: 9. CDR1 is MNHEY, CDR2 SVGAGI, per germline. This CDR3 reads CASRSGTSVVDTQYF. CDR3 coding DNA: TGTGCCAGCAGATCCGGGACTAGCGTAGTTGATACGCAGTATTTT.

The rearrangement joins TRBV2 to TRBJ1-1, with 7 bases fitting TRBD1. The CDR3 is 15 residues long. Germline V gene data show CDR1 as SNHLY and CDR2 as FYNNEI. The V and J ends lost 7 bases and 1 base, in that order; junction bases with no gene match: 9. CDR3 DNA: TGTGCCAGCACCCGAAGGGACAGTAAGAACACTGAAGCTTTCTTT. It codes for CASTRRDSKNTEAFF.

The chain uses TRBV7-2 and TRBJ2-1; 10 positions agree with TRBD1. CDR3 size: 13 residues. Unmatched junction bases numbered 6, after V lost 7 bases and J lost 9 bases. Germline-derived CDR1 and CDR2 are SGHTA and FQGNSA. CDR3 sequence (DNA): TGTGCCAGCACTCACCGGGACAGGGGTGAGCAGTTCTTC. It codes for CASTHRDRGEQFF.

The CDR3 spells CASSPPGSVNSPQPGNTIYF. The DNA for the CDR3 is TGTGCCAGCTCACCCCCCGGTTCCGTTAATTCACCACAGCCTGGAAACACCATATATTTT. The chain joins TRBV18 to TRBJ1-3; D not resolved. The CDR3 is made up of 20 amino acids. The ends were cut back, 3 bases at V and 2 bases at J, with 26 bases in the middle. In germline, CDR1 is KGHSH, CDR2 LQKENI.

This chain joins TRBV12-5 and TRBJ2-3, with D uncertain. Trimming left V 2 bases short and J 4 bases short, with 4 bases between. The germline V gene encodes CDR1 LGHNT and CDR2 FRNRAP. This CDR3 region has 12 residues. CDR3 nucleotide sequence: TGTGCTAGTGGTTTGATCGCAGATACGCAGTATTTT. Translating it yields CASGLIADTQYF.

The table lists this clone with a few counts. The chain links TRBV19 to TRBJ2-1; 8 bases match TRBD1. Germline V lookup: CDR1 LNHDA, CDR2 SQIVND (reference sequence). The CDR3 covers 15 residues. J was trimmed by 6 bases and V by 7 bases; bases with no gene match: 11. The CDR3 DNA sequence: TGTGCCAGTAAGCGGACAGGGACCAACCCCAATGAGCAGTTCTTC. This sequence encodes CASKRTGTNPNEQFF.

In this sample, this clone turned up once. The rearrangement links TRBV5-6 to TRBJ1-1; no definite D call. V lost 0 bases, J lost 7 bases, and 10 bases lay in between. Germline assignment: CDR1 SGHDT and CDR2 YYEEEE. CDR3 length: 13 residues. CDR3 region: CASSLGGAVEAFF. In DNA, the CDR3 is TGTGCCAGCAGCTTGGGGGGAGCAGTTGAAGCTTTCTTT.

V gene TRBV6-4 combines with J gene TRBJ1-3; D is perhaps TRBD1 (6 bases). V dropped 8 bases and J dropped 4 bases, with 15 bases sitting between them. CDR3 length equals 14 residues. Looked up from germline, CDR1 is MRHNA and CDR2 is SNTAGT. CDR3 nucleotide sequence: TGTGCCAGCCCACCTCGTACAGGGGGAAACACCATATATTTT. Residues: CASPPRTGGNTIYF.